This T cell receptor beta chain was observed in a study of identifying expanded T cells in peripheral blood. Deletions cut 2 bases from V and 5 bases from J, with 16 bases between. Germline V gene data show CDR1 as MGHRA and CDR2 as YSYEKL. This CDR3 is built from 15 residues. TCRdb's table, derived via immunoSEQ multiplex PCR, lists solely in-frame clones and lacks some. This table has about 130,000 clones, around nine tenths appearing once. General observations from the study: Technical replicates showed about 1.2 changed clones; roughly two weeks 15 to 20; four weeks 19. Variance in clone template counts between approximately two-week samples significantly increased with total template count across all healthy donors.

Collection occurred without any documented infections or immune events in donors. Worth noting for this clone: The antigen remains unidentified.

What was sequenced was blood. This TCR derives from a person aged 18 to 70 in good health. The chain recombines TRBV4-1 with TRBJ2-7; maybe TRBD1 (6 bases). This CDR3 reads CASSQTQGLLDEQYF. The CDR3 DNA follows: TGCGCCAGCAGCCAAACACAGGGTCTCCTAGACGAGCAGTACTTC.